Sequencing of this T cell receptor (beta chain) was carried out in a study of identical twins. General study results and limits: There was more out-of-frame TCR alpha sharing in monozygotic twins than models estimated. Conclusions came from cross-sectional statistical analysis, not from following the same donors. Twins shared out-of-frame alpha sequences with excess low generation probability.

Each CDR3 protein is one row after TCRdb ran MiXCR on the 5' RACE reads. This table holds more than 250,000 distinct CDR3 sequences, 8% to 9% found once. This clonotype occurred many times. What it recognizes is unknown. The germline V gene has CDR1 KGHDR and CDR2 SFDVKD. CDR3 length: 14 amino acids. J was trimmed by 8 bases and V by 4 bases; bases with no gene match: 7. These same records also appear under a second study, on yellow fever vaccine responses in identical twins. That paper adds: Twins' vaccine T cell responses reportedly seemed partly convergent and partly personalized.

The sample comprised memory (CD45RO+) T cells sorted from blood. The TCR sequence derives from a woman under 30 in good health. This chain uses TRBV24-1 with TRBJ2-1, with 7 bases lining up with TRBD1. The CDR3 nucleotides read TGTGCCACCAGTGACGACAGGGTGGTGGATGAGCAGTTCTTC. It encodes CATSDDRVVDEQFF.